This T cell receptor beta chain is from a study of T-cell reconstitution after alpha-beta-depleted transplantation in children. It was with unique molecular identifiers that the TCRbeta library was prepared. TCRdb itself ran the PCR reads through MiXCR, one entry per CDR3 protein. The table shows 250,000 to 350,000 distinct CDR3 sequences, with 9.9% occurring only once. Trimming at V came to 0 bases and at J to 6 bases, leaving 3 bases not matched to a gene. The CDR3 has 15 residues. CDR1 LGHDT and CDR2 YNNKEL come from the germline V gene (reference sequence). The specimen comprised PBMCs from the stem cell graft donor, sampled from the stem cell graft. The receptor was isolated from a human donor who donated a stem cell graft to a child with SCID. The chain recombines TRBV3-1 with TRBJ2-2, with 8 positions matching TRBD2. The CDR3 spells CASSQDGLAAGELFF. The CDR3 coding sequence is TGTGCCAGCAGCCAAGATGGACTAGCCGCCGGGGAGCTGTTTTTT.